The rows below give T cell receptor beta chains drawn from one sample of a study of T cells in Graves' hyperthyroidism and ophthalmopathy. TCRdb re-derived calls from the multiplex PCR reads in MiXCR, one entry per CDR3 protein. The data contain roughly 250,000 distinct CDR3 sequences, around 17% of them singletons. Sequencing was done on a sample of blood. These receptors were taken from a woman aged 18-35 years with Graves' ophthalmopathy. Each CDR3 is given with its conserved first and last residue. D genes are given only for firm matches. A clone size is listed for some rows: how often the clone was seen (once, few, many), or a class if it is expanded.

CDR3 protein	CDR3 DNA	clone size	D gene	V gene	J gene
CASSDAGTPKKDDGYTF	TGTGCCAGCAGTGACGCCGGGACCCCGAAAAAGGACGATGGCTACACCTTC	many	NA	TRBV25-1	TRBJ1-2
CSARDSVLGQGYEQYF	TGCAGTGCTAGAGATAGTGTCCTCGGACAGGGTTACGAGCAGTACTTC	many	TRBD1	TRBV20-1	TRBJ2-7
CASSQGTGASNQPQHF	TGTGCCAGCAGCCAAGGGACAGGGGCGAGCAATCAGCCCCAGCATTTT	NA	TRBD1	TRBV3-1	TRBJ1-5
CASSPSGGRGNTQYF	TGTGCCAGCAGCCCCTCTGGGGGGCGAGGAAATACGCAGTATTTT	many	NA	TRBV7-3	TRBJ2-3
CSGLAQGGNEQFF	TGCAGTGGACTCGCCCAGGGGGGAAATGAGCAGTTCTTC	many	NA	TRBV29-1	TRBJ2-1
CAWSVPGRNPNYGYTF	TGTGCCTGGAGTGTACCCGGACGTAACCCTAACTATGGCTACACCTTC	many	NA	TRBV30	TRBJ1-2
CASSYFPYGYTF	TGCGCCAGCAGCTATTTCCCCTATGGCTACACCTTC	few	NA	TRBV10-2	TRBJ1-2
CASSLTDEKNYGYTF	TGCGCCAGCAGCTTGACGGATGAGAAGAACTATGGCTACACCTTC	many	NA	TRBV5-1	TRBJ1-2
CASSSLLQGSGELFF	TGTGCCAGCAGCTCTTTACTACAGGGGAGCGGGGAGCTGTTTTTT	many	TRBD1	TRBV5-8	TRBJ2-2
CSARSFVREASEQFF	TGCAGTGCTAGGTCCTTCGTGCGGGAGGCTAGTGAGCAGTTCTTC	many	TRBD2	TRBV20-1	TRBJ2-1
CASSFVGNNEQFF	TGTGCCAGCAGTTTCGTCGGAAACAATGAGCAGTTCTTC	many	NA	TRBV27	TRBJ2-1
CATQTNIDTGELFF	TGTGCCACCCAGACTAATATTGACACCGGGGAGCTGTTTTTT	many	NA	TRBV19	TRBJ2-2
CASSSSGRNTGELFF	TGTGCCAGCAGCTCTAGCGGAAGGAACACCGGGGAGCTGTTTTTT	NA	TRBD2	TRBV5-4	TRBJ2-2
CAISVGENTEAFF	TGTGCCATCAGTGTAGGGGAGAACACTGAAGCTTTCTTT	many	NA	TRBV10-3	TRBJ1-1
CASSRTGGRTGELFF	TGTGCCAGCAGCCGGACAGGGGGCCGGACCGGGGAGCTGTTTTTT	many	TRBD1	TRBV12-3/TRBV12-4	TRBJ2-2
CASSLITSGSYEQYF	TGCGCCAGCAGCTTGATCACTAGCGGATCCTACGAGCAGTACTTC	many	TRBD2	TRBV5-1	TRBJ2-7
CATSRAGSSNQPQHF	TGTGCCACCAGCAGAGCTGGCAGTAGCAATCAGCCCCAGCATTTT	many	NA	TRBV15	TRBJ1-5
CASSLAVNRGRNTEAFF	TGCGCCAGCAGCTTGGCGGTTAACAGGGGCCGGAACACTGAAGCTTTCTTT	many	TRBD1	TRBV5-1	TRBJ1-1
CASSSAGQGYTEAFF	TGTGCCAGCAGCTCCGCGGGACAGGGGTATACTGAAGCTTTCTTT	NA	TRBD1	TRBV12-3/TRBV12-4	TRBJ1-1